The 13 T cell receptor beta chains below all came from one sample that was sequenced in a study of tumor-infiltrating lymphocytes in primary liver carcinoma (dated by TCRdb to the late 2010s). The listed sequencing device is Illumina HiSeq 2500. A constant-region primer and ProtoScript II reverse transcriptase were used to reverse-transcribe TCRbeta-specific cDNA from around 480 ng total RNA. TCRbeta libraries were built with three nested multiplex PCR rounds, a slightly modified ARM-PCR procedure. Multiplex TRBV1-TRBV30 forward primers and a Cbeta reverse primer were used in the first two PCR rounds, each of which was run for 10 cycles. TCRdb's own reprocessing of the public reads used fastp at Q25 and MiXCR and kept productive beta chains. Rows with a matching CDR3 protein are joined into one entry that keeps the most common DNA and genes. This sample lists some 94,000 distinct CDR3 sequences; more than 65% were detected once. The top ten clones comprise more than 8% of the sample.

Total RNA and DNA were co-extracted without cell sorting from 20-30 mg of bulk tissue using the AllPrep DNA/RNA mini kit. Sequenced: liver tumor tissue from sampling region 5. The sample's cell subset or site label, decoded: tumor region T5, tumor centre. These receptor sequences come from a woman aged 55-70 years with primary liver carcinoma and hepatitis B virus infection.

Remarks on this clonotype: A much larger clone differs from this one at a single base, so this may be a read error. The V gene is TRBV20-1, the J gene TRBJ1-1; D gene uncertain. The germline V gene encodes CDR1 DFQATT and CDR2 SNEGSKA (reference sequence). The CDR3 is made up of 14 amino acids. Written as DNA, the CDR3 is TGCAATGCACCGCTGACAAGGGCGGGCACTGAAGCTTTCTTT. It is translated as CNAPLTRAGTEAFF.

V is TRBV7-8 and J is TRBJ2-1; a weak D match, TRBD2 (6 bases). CDR3 length: 16 residues. Trimming shortened V by 5 bases and J by 9 bases, and 23 bases separated the two germline ends. CDR1 and CDR2 from the germline V gene are SGHVS and FQNEAQ. Here the CDR3 reads CASSPGRLSFNIEQFF. The CDR3 bases are TGTGCCAGCAGCCCCGGGAGACTATCCTTTAACATTGAGCAGTTCTTC.

The chain links TRBV11-2 to TRBJ2-3; perhaps TRBD2 as D (6 bases). Germline assignment: CDR1 SGHAT and CDR2 FQNNGV. V lost 9 bases and J lost 7, with 17 bases in between. The CDR3 runs to 13 residues. The CDR3 coding sequence is TGTGCCAGAGGCCTGAGACGGGGGAATACGCAGTATTTT. Residues: CARGLRRGNTQYF.

As to this clonotype: A junction end diverges from the germline sequence, so it may reflect a read error. This chain joins TRBV5-1 and TRBJ2-4, with 9 nucleotides matching TRBD1. The CDR3 runs to 18 residues. Germline CDR1 is SGHRS and CDR2 is YFSETQ. CDR3 nucleotide sequence: TGCGCCAGTAGCTTGGCCCCTACACAGGGGGCTAGCAAAAACATTCAGTACTTC. Its protein is CASSLAPTQGASKNIQYF.

Comment on this clonotype: This CDR3 is missing its conserved last phenylalanine or tryptophan, likely due to a read error. Because the CDR3's place on the DNA is in doubt, the DNA is left out and the CDR3 is given as listed by TCRdb. V gene TRBV11-2 combines with J gene TRBJ2-2. The CDR3 length is 13 residues, termini included. CDR1 SGHAT and CDR2 FQNNGV come from the germline V gene. CDR3 sequence reads: CASSLDRTGELFL.

Remarks on this clonotype: One end of the junction fails to match germline, which may point to a read error. V gene TRBV6-5 combines with J gene TRBJ2-5, with TRBD2 matching over 8 bases. CDR1 and CDR2 (germline): MNHEY, SVGAGI. The CDR3 covers 15 residues. This chain's CDR3 is CAISYSGLGVVTQYF. The CDR3 coding sequence is TGTGCCATCAGTTACTCGGGACTAGGGGTCGTGACCCAGTACTTC.

Notes on this clonotype: This may stem from a read error, because a much larger clone lies one nucleotide away. The chain carries TRBV10-3 and TRBJ2-3, with 8 bases lining up with TRBD2. CDR3 size: 13 residues. In germline, CDR1 is ENHRY, CDR2 SYGVKD. Here the CDR3 reads CAFRQAGEDTQYF. CDR3 sequence (DNA): TGTGCCTTCAGACAAGCGGGAGAAGATACGCAGTATTTT.

In this sample, this clonotype turned up many times. The V gene is TRBV12-3 or TRBV12-4, the J gene TRBJ1-1; D is uncertain. V dropped 6 bases and J dropped 1 base, with 9 bases sitting between them. The CDR3 is 13 residues long. The CDR3 loop is CASRATGNTEAFF. The CDR3, as DNA: TGTGCCAGCAGGGCCACGGGGAACACTGAAGCTTTCTTT.

This clonotype was seen more than once but under ten times. At one end the junction does not follow the germline gene, possibly because of a read error. V usage is TRBV12-3 or TRBV12-4 and J usage is TRBJ1-5; D unclear. This CDR3 comprises 15 residues. The DNA for the CDR3 is TGTGCCGGCAGTTTAGGTCGGACGGAAATTCAGCCCCAGCACTTT. Encoded protein: CAGSLGRTEIQPQHF.

The gene calls are TRBV29-1 and TRBJ2-3; D might be TRBD2 (6 bases). The CDR3 has 15 residues. V gave up 5 bases and J gave up 2 bases, with 17 bases separating them. The germline V gene encodes CDR1 SQVTM and CDR2 ANQGSEA. The CDR3 sequence is CSVKGGVGPTDTQYF. CDR3 in DNA: TGCAGCGTTAAGGGAGGTGTGGGACCCACAGATACGCAGTATTTT.

The rearrangement links TRBV6-1 to TRBJ1-4; D uncertain. This CDR3 comprises 15 residues. Germline assignment: CDR1 MNHNS and CDR2 SASEGT. The V and J ends lost 8 bases and 0 bases respectively, with 13 bases between them. The CDR3 here is CASERVGATNEKLFF. CDR3 coding DNA: TGTGCCAGCGAACGGGTGGGAGCAACTAATGAAAAACTGTTTTTT.

This clonotype was seen more than once but under ten times. This may arise from a read error, as a much more abundant clone is one base away. The gene calls are TRBV11-2 and TRBJ2-7; 9 nucleotides match TRBD1. This CDR3 is 15 amino acids long. V lost 2 bases, J lost 9 bases, and 11 bases stayed unmatched. The germline V gene encodes CDR1 SGHAT and CDR2 FQNNGV. The CDR3: CASSLRWTGENGQYF. The CDR3 nucleotides read TGTGCCAGCAGCTTACGATGGACAGGGGAAAACGGGCAGTACTTC.

The CDR3 sequence: CASSPLGGPYNEQFF. The CDR3 DNA follows: TGTGCCAGCTCACCACTGGGGGGCCCTTACAATGAGCAGTTCTTC. V gene TRBV18 combines with J gene TRBJ2-1; D is perhaps TRBD1 or TRBD2 (6 bases each). Trimming left V 1 base short and J 4 bases short, with 11 bases between. The CDR3 loop spans 15 amino acids. Germline loops: CDR1 KGHSH, CDR2 LQKENI. The full variable domain, its missing parts supplied by reference TRBV18 and TRBJ2-1, is NAGVMQNPRHLVRRRGQEARLRCSPMKGHSHVYWYRQLPEEGLKFMVYLQKENIIDESGMPKERFSAEFPKEGPSILRIQQVVRGDSAAYFCASSPLGGPYNEQFFGPGTRLTVL.